This T cell receptor (beta chain) was identified in a study of blood T cell repertoires in COVID-19. Turning to the study itself: Samples taken during acute and convalescent COVID-19 were collected in the United States, Italy and Spain. PBMCs, B-cell-depleted T cells, or T cells were the source of the cDNA or gDNA that made up the material.

Trimming left V 6 bases short and J 3 bases short, with 11 bases between. CDR3 size: 13 residues. As processed by the authors: The assay estimated nucleated cells by amplifying reference gene primers. Sequencing used immunoSEQ multiplex PCR; TCRdb keeps in-frame clones, though not all of them. That table furnishes V, J and clone size, whereas the DNA furnished D and trimming. The sample has 150,000 or so clones, 91% seen once; the top ten hold over 0.45%. The sequence came from a man aged 50 to 59 with acute or convalescent COVID-19. Sample: peripheral blood. V and J are TRBV12-3 or TRBV12-4 and TRBJ1-1; D might be TRBD1 (5 bases). The CDR3 DNA reads as TGTGCCAGCAGCCGACAGAGCTACACTGAAGCTTTCTTT. Translation: CASSRQSYTEAFF.